A single sample gave rise to the 27 T cell receptor beta chains below, sequenced in a study of blood T cell repertoires in COVID-19. Generated by immunoSEQ multiplex PCR, the TCRdb table keeps only in-frame clones and is missing some. The data contain about 130,000 clones, about four fifths of them singletons. The material sequenced was peripheral blood. The source of these receptors is a woman aged 80 or over with acute or convalescent COVID-19.

A note on this clone: This sample also contains other DNA sequences that code for the same CDR3. The chain combines TRBV3-1 (or the pseudogene TRBV3-2) with TRBJ2-1; D gene ambiguous. V was shortened by 4 bases and J by 3 bases, with 4 bases between the two germline ends. The germline CDR1 and CDR2 sequences are LGHDT and YNNKEL (reference sequence). This CDR3 has 12 residues. The DNA for the CDR3 is TGTGCCAGCAGCCTCCGCTACAATGAGCAGTTCTTC. It yields the protein CASSLRYNEQFF.

The J gene is TRBJ1-1, the V gene TRBV10-3; D is perhaps TRBD1 (5 bases). CDR1 and CDR2 from the germline V gene are ENHRY and SYGVKD. CDR3 length: 13 residues. V was trimmed by 6 bases and J by 2 bases, leaving 10 bases between them. The CDR3 loop reads CAIRSGGNTEAFF. Written as DNA, the CDR3 is TGTGCCATCAGGTCGGGGGGTAACACTGAAGCTTTCTTT.

This clone appeared once. The gene calls are TRBV7-3 and TRBJ1-2; no firm D call. The V and J ends lost 5 bases and 4 bases respectively, with 11 bases between them. The CDR3 is 13 amino acids. Per the germline V gene, CDR1 is SGHTA and CDR2 is FQGTGA. DNA for the CDR3: TGTGCCAGCAGCCAACGGGGAGGCTATGGCTACACCTTC. Translating it yields CASSQRGGYGYTF.

With regard to this clone: Other DNA sequences in the sample encode the same CDR3. The chain links TRBV12-3 or TRBV12-4 to TRBJ1-3, with no clear D. The CDR3 is 13 amino acids. Trimming took off 3 bases at V and 0 bases at J, with 3 bases between the two ends. The CDR3 loop reads CASSFSSGNTIYF. The CDR3 coding sequence is TGTGCCAGCAGTTTTAGCTCTGGAAACACCATATATTTT.

This chain joins TRBV3-1 (or the pseudogene TRBV3-2) and TRBJ1-5, with 7 nucleotides matching TRBD1. J was trimmed by 7 bases and V by 4 bases; bases with no gene match: 4. CDR1 LGHDT and CDR2 YNNKEL come from the germline V gene (reference sequence). The CDR3 runs 13 residues. CDR3 bases: TGTGCCAGCAGCCGGACAGGTGACCAGCCCCAGCATTTT. It specifies CASSRTGDQPQHF.

The chain combines TRBV18 with TRBJ2-1; D gene uncertain. Trimming left V 4 bases short and J 5 bases short, with 12 bases between. Germline loops: CDR1 KGHSH, CDR2 LQKENI. This CDR3 spans 14 amino acids. The CDR3: CASSQIGYDNEQFF. CDR3 nucleotides: TGTGCCAGCTCACAGATCGGGTACGACAATGAGCAGTTCTTC.

The chain couples TRBV10-3 to TRBJ1-5; D is ambiguous. CDR1 ENHRY and CDR2 SYGVKD come from the germline V gene. Trimming shortened V by 0 bases and J by 6 bases, and 15 bases separated the two germline ends. The CDR3 extends over 16 amino acids. CDR3 nucleotides: TGTGCCATCAGTGAGTCGATGAGGGTGGGGAGTCAGCCCCAGCATTTT. Its protein is CAISESMRVGSQPQHF.

The chain is built from TRBV27 and TRBJ2-7; 8 bases line up with TRBD1. This CDR3 has 15 residues. The V gene end was trimmed by 6 bases and the J gene end by 3 bases; junction bases not matched to a gene: 10. In germline, CDR1 is MNHEY, CDR2 SMNVEV (reference sequence). CDR3 region: CASSQRTGHNYEQYF. The CDR3 nucleotides read TGTGCCAGCAGCCAGAGGACAGGGCATAACTACGAGCAGTACTTC.

V gene TRBV11-3 combines with J gene TRBJ2-5, with 7 positions matching TRBD2. After removal of 5 bases from V and 2 bases from J, the junction contained 8 bases not matched to a gene. Germline CDR1 is SGHNT and CDR2 is YENEEA. The CDR3 length is 15 residues. In DNA form, the CDR3 reads TGTGCCAGCAGCCAAAGGGGCGGGGGACAAGAGACCCAGTACTTC. This gives the protein CASSQRGGGQETQYF.

This chain links TRBV18 with TRBJ2-7; a weak D match, TRBD2 (6 bases). V was pared by 2 bases and J by 4 bases, with 12 bases between. The CDR3 contains 14 residues. Germline loops: CDR1 KGHSH, CDR2 LQKENI. In DNA, the CDR3 is TGTGCCAGCTCACCATCCGGCGGGGTATACGAGCAGTACTTC. Encoded protein: CASSPSGGVYEQYF.

The V and J genes are TRBV3-1 (or the pseudogene TRBV3-2) and TRBJ1-4; tentative D call: TRBD1 (5 bases). Looked up from germline, CDR1 is LGHDT and CDR2 is YNNKEL (reference sequence). The CDR3 loop spans 13 amino acids. V was clipped by 0 bases and J by 13 bases, with 12 bases between them. The CDR3 region is CASSQETRALLFF. The DNA for the CDR3 is TGTGCCAGCAGCCAAGAAACCAGGGCATTACTGTTTTTT.

This chain connects TRBV27 to TRBJ1-5, with D possibly TRBD1 on 6 matching bases. Germline V gives CDR1 MNHEY, CDR2 SMNVEV (reference sequence). The germline V and J ends were trimmed by 6 bases and 5 bases, with 14 bases remaining between them. This CDR3 region has 14 residues. The CDR3 sequence: CASRSQGSDQPQHF. DNA of the CDR3: TGTGCCAGCAGATCACAGGGATCGGATCAGCCCCAGCATTTT.

The chain uses TRBV4-1 and TRBJ1-3; D gene unclear. Looked up from germline, CDR1 is MGHRA and CDR2 is YSYEKL. Trimming removed 7 bases at V and 0 bases at J, with 7 bases between. The CDR3 runs 13 residues. The CDR3 spells CASTGSSGNTIYF. For the CDR3, the DNA is TGCGCCAGCACCGGGAGCTCTGGAAACACCATATATTTT.

CDR3 loop: CASSDPGSSYNSPLHF. The CDR3 DNA reads as TGTGCCAGCAGTGATCCGGGAAGCTCCTATAATTCACCCCTCCACTTT. The chain carries TRBV25-1 and TRBJ1-6, with D unclear. Per the germline V gene, CDR1 is MGHDK and CDR2 is SYGVNS. Trimming stripped 3 bases from V and 0 bases from J, with 9 bases between. The CDR3 runs 16 residues.

The genes are TRBV9 and TRBJ1-5; D call uncertain. The CDR3 totals 14 residues. Germline V gene sequence: CDR1 SGDLS, CDR2 YYNGEE. V was trimmed by 3 bases and J by 7 bases, leaving 14 bases between them. This CDR3 is CASSADGKQQPQHF. CDR3 sequence (DNA): TGTGCCAGCAGCGCCGACGGGAAACAGCAGCCCCAGCATTTT.

The genes are TRBV10-3 and TRBJ1-5; D unresolved. Trimming stripped 7 bases from V and 1 base from J, with 14 bases between. Germline loops: CDR1 ENHRY, CDR2 SYGVKD. The CDR3 is made up of 15 amino acids. This chain's CDR3 is CAIKRGIMSNQPQHF. The CDR3 nucleotides are TGTGCCATCAAGCGAGGAATTATGAGCAATCAGCCCCAGCATTTT.

Remarks on this clone: Its ends do not fully match the called genes, so a read error is possible. This rearrangement joins TRBV5-4 to TRBJ1-2; D not certain. CDR1 and CDR2 (germline): SGHNT, YYREEE (reference sequence). The CDR3 is 13 amino acids. The CDR3 bases are TGTGCCAGCAGCTTGGTCCCCGGGATCAATTGGGCCTTC. Translation gives CASSLVPGINWAF.

This chain joins TRBV28 and TRBJ1-2; 8 nucleotides line up with TRBD1. Unmatched junction bases numbered 7, after V lost 7 bases and J lost 6 bases. This CDR3 region has 13 residues. Germline V gene sequence: CDR1 MDHEN, CDR2 SYDVKM. The CDR3 loop is CASIEQGADGYTF. CDR3 DNA: TGTGCCAGCATCGAGCAGGGGGCGGATGGCTACACCTTC.

The V and J genes are TRBV10-3 and TRBJ2-1; tentative D call: TRBD1 (6 bases). The ends were cut back, 3 bases at V and 9 bases at J, with 12 bases in the middle. Germline assignment: CDR1 ENHRY and CDR2 SYGVKD. This CDR3 is built from 13 residues. The CDR3 region is CAISEYRASEQFF. In DNA, the CDR3 is TGTGCCATCAGTGAATACAGGGCAAGTGAGCAGTTCTTC.

The chain combines TRBV7-2 with TRBJ2-1; perhaps TRBD1 as D (5 bases). The V end lost 5 bases, the J end lost 8 bases, and 19 bases lay between the germline ends. Germline V lookup: CDR1 SGHTA, CDR2 FQGNSA. The CDR3 runs to 15 residues. The CDR3, as DNA: TGTGCCAGCAGCGCCGCTCGTAGGGGAAACGATGAGCAGTTCTTC. Amino acid sequence: CASSAARRGNDEQFF.

A single count supports this clone. The gene calls are TRBV6-2 or TRBV6-3 and TRBJ2-1; TRBD2 matches 10 bases. The CDR3 runs to 19 residues. CDR1 and CDR2 (germline): MNHEY, SVGEGT. V shed 2 bases and J 0 bases; nucleotides not matched to a gene: 10. CDR3 sequence: CASSYALAGALSSYNEQFF. In DNA form, the CDR3 reads TGTGCCAGCAGTTACGCGCTAGCGGGGGCCCTGAGCTCCTACAATGAGCAGTTCTTC.

The chain couples TRBV5-6 to TRBJ1-6; no firm D call. Germline CDR1 is SGHDT and CDR2 is YYEEEE. V gave up 1 base and J gave up 12 bases, with 11 bases separating them. The length of the CDR3 is 13 residues. The CDR3 sequence is CASSLTGMGPLHF. The CDR3, as DNA: TGTGCCAGCAGCTTGACCGGGATGGGACCCCTCCACTTT.

The genes are TRBV3-1 (or the pseudogene TRBV3-2) and TRBJ2-7; a possible D gene is TRBD1 (5 bases). The germline V and J ends were trimmed by 3 bases and 6 bases, with 12 bases remaining between them. This CDR3 contains 13 residues. The germline CDR1 and CDR2 sequences are LGHDT and YNNKEL (reference sequence). As DNA, the CDR3 is TGTGCCAGCAGCCAGGGTAGGGGCCTCGAGCAGTACTTC. Amino acid sequence: CASSQGRGLEQYF.

The J gene is TRBJ1-5, the V gene TRBV19, with TRBD1 matching over 9 bases. CDR1 is LNHDA and CDR2 is SQIVND in the germline V gene (reference sequence). The CDR3 totals 16 residues. The V gene end was trimmed by 2 bases and the J gene end by 7 bases; junction bases not matched to a gene: 9. The CDR3 is CASSISHRGHGQPQHF. For the CDR3, the DNA is TGTGCCAGTAGTATATCTCACAGGGGGCACGGACAGCCCCAGCATTTT.

V usage is TRBV2 and J usage is TRBJ1-4; D is perhaps TRBD1 (5 bases). Trimming pared 6 bases from V and 8 bases from J, leaving 19 bases between. Germline V gene sequence: CDR1 SNHLY, CDR2 FYNNEI. CDR3 length: 15 residues. The CDR3 is CASRPGGGEHEKLFF. In nucleotides, the CDR3 is TGTGCCAGCAGGCCGGGAGGAGGGGAGCACGAAAAACTGTTTTTT.

V is TRBV25-1 and J is TRBJ1-1, with D possibly being TRBD1 (5 bases). Trimming removed 4 bases at V and 8 bases at J, with 20 bases between. The CDR3 sequence is 15 residues long. The germline CDR1 and CDR2 sequences are MGHDK and SYGVNS. CDR3 DNA: TGTGCCAGCAGTGTCCTCACCGCCGACAGCACAGAAGCTTTCTTT. Its translation is CASSVLTADSTEAFF.

The CDR3 loop reads CASSFSLRDSSFF. The CDR3 region has the DNA TGTGCCAGCAGCTTTAGCCTCCGGGACAGCTCTTTCTTT. V gene TRBV11-2 combines with J gene TRBJ1-1, with 7 bases matching TRBD1. Trimming cost V 3 bases and J 12 bases; bases outside gene matches: 10. This CDR3 comprises 13 residues. Germline loops: CDR1 SGHAT, CDR2 FQNNGV.